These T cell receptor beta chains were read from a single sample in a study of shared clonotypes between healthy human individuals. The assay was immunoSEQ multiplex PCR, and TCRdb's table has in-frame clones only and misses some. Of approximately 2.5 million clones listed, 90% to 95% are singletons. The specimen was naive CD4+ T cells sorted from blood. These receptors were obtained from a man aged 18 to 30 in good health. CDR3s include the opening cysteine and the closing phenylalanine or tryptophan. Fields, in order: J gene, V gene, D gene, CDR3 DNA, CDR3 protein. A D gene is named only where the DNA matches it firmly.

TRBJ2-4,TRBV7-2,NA,TGTGCCAGCAGCTTAGTATCGGGGCGTGGGTTGGGGAACATTCAGTACTTC,CASSLVSGRGLGNIQYF
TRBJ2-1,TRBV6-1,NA,TGTGCCAGCAGTCCTCAGGGGGGCATCCATGAGCAGTTCTTC,CASSPQGGIHEQFF
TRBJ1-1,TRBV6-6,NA,TGTGCCAGCAGTAGAGGTAACACTGAAGCTTTCTTT,CASSRGNTEAFF
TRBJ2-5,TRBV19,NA,TGTGCCAGTAGTGCACATCGGACGCTAGAGACCCAGTACTTC,CASSAHRTLETQYF
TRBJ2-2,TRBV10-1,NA,TGCGCCACCTCACCCGGACAGTCCCCCGGGGAGCTGTTTTTT,CATSPGQSPGELFF
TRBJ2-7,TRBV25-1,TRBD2,TGTGCCAGCAGCACAGGAGCGGGGGAGCAGTACTTC,CASSTGAGEQYF
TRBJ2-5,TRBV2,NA,TGTGCCAGCAGTGAGGGCCTGGGAAACAGTATGGAGACCCAGTACTTC,CASSEGLGNSMETQYF
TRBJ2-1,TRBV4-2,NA,TGTGCCAGCAGCCAAGCGGGGCAGGAGCACAATGAGCAGTTCTTC,CASSQAGQEHNEQFF
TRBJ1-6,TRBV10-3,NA,TGTGCCGTCGGGACTTTTAATTCACCCCTCCACTTT,CAVGTFNSPLHF
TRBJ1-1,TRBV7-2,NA,TGTGCCAGCAGCTTACTTTGGGGGGCCGACACTGAAGCTTTCTTT,CASSLLWGADTEAFF